The 30 T cell receptor beta chains listed next were all sequenced from one sample in a study of control samples from healthy donors and cancer patients (dated by TCRdb to 2020 to 2021). Libraries were prepared through the immunoSEQ multiplex PCR assay. TCRdb provides this immuneACCESS table in a form limited to in-frame rearrangements. Some clones are lacking; in checked studies, under half of them reflect an unresolved V gene, and why the rest are absent is not known. This sample is represented by around 96,000 clones; more than 85% of them were singletons. The ten biggest clones cover over 8% of the sample. Source material: blood. The receptors were gathered from a young man in good health.

The chain combines TRBV6-5 with TRBJ1-1; tentatively, D is TRBD1 (5 bases). From germline, CDR1 is MNHEY and CDR2 SVGAGI. The CDR3 is 13 amino acids. Deletions cut 7 bases from V and 5 bases from J, with 14 bases between. Here the CDR3 DNA reads TGTGCCAGCAAGGAACAGGTTAGGACTGAAGCTTTCTTT. Its protein is CASKEQVRTEAFF.

The chain couples TRBV12-3 or TRBV12-4 to TRBJ1-4; no definite D call. The CDR3 is made up of 13 amino acids. V was trimmed by 2 bases and J by 2 bases, leaving 3 bases between them. CDR3 in DNA: TGTGCCAGCAGTTTATCTACTAATGAAAAACTGTTTTTT. Translated: CASSLSTNEKLFF.

This chain uses TRBV9 with TRBJ1-1; TRBD1 might be the D (5 bases). CDR3 length: 13 amino acids. The germline gives CDR1 SGDLS, CDR2 YYNGEE. V lost 4 bases to trimming and J lost 4 bases, with 11 bases between them. The CDR3 is CASSPGSGTEAFF. The CDR3 region has the DNA TGTGCCAGCAGCCCAGGGTCGGGCACTGAAGCTTTCTTT.

This chain connects TRBV3-1 (or the pseudogene TRBV3-2) to TRBJ1-5; D might be TRBD1 (5 bases). Between the trimmed V and J ends, which lost 1 base and 2 bases, there was a span of 12 bases. Germline V CDR1 and CDR2: LGHDT, YNNKEL (reference sequence). This CDR3 comprises 16 residues. The CDR3 reads CASSQALTGGNQPQHF. The DNA of the CDR3 is TGTGCCAGCAGCCAAGCCCTTACGGGGGGCAATCAGCCCCAGCATTTT.

The V gene is TRBV27, the J gene TRBJ2-4; TRBD2 aligns across 8 bases. The CDR3 contains 15 residues. Trimming took 8 bases from V and 0 from J; bases not matched to a gene: 6. From germline, CDR1 is MNHEY and CDR2 SMNVEV (reference sequence). CDR3 sequence (DNA): TGTGCCAGCGGGACTAGGACAGTAGCCAAAAACATTCAGTACTTC. Protein product: CASGTRTVAKNIQYF.

The chain employs TRBV2 and TRBJ1-2, with TRBD1 as a possible D gene (6 bases). This CDR3 region has 12 residues. Germline V gene data show CDR1 as SNHLY and CDR2 as FYNNEI. Trimming cost V 6 bases and J 6 bases, with 11 bases left between them. CDR3 bases: TGTGCCAGCAGGATAGACAGGAATGGCTACACCTTC. It yields the protein CASRIDRNGYTF.

The rearrangement joins TRBV9 to TRBJ2-2; TRBD2 matches 9 bases. The length of the CDR3 is 16 residues. Losses at the gene ends were 3 bases for V and 2 bases for J; bases not matched to a gene: 5. Germline CDR1 is SGDLS and CDR2 is YYNGEE. In DNA form, the CDR3 reads TGTGCCAGCAGCGCTCCTAGCGGGGAAAACACCGGGGAGCTGTTTTTT. Its translation is CASSAPSGENTGELFF.

Written as DNA, the CDR3 is TGTGCCAGCAGCCGGACTAGCCTGAGCTCTTACGAGCAGTACTTC. Encoded protein: CASSRTSLSSYEQYF. This chain joins TRBV3-1 (or the pseudogene TRBV3-2) and TRBJ2-7; 8 positions match TRBD2. This CDR3 spans 15 amino acids. Germline V gene lookup returns CDR1 LGHDT and CDR2 YNNKEL (reference sequence). V was pared by 4 bases and J by 4 bases, with 9 bases of the junction left unmatched.

V and J are TRBV5-1 and TRBJ1-2, with 9 bases lining up with TRBD1. V lost 5 bases, J lost 7 bases, and 9 bases stayed unmatched. Germline V gives CDR1 SGHRS, CDR2 YFSETQ. The CDR3 runs to 14 residues. The CDR3 sequence is CASSPRDRDVGYTF. The CDR3 bases are TGCGCCAGCAGTCCCCGGGACAGGGACGTTGGCTACACCTTC. Variable domain in full (rest from reference TRBV5-1 and TRBJ1-2): KAGVTQTPRYLIKTRGQQVTLSCSPISGHRSVSWYQQTPGQGLQFLFEYFSETQRNKGNFPGRFSGRQFSNSRSEMNVSTLELGDSALYLCASSPRDRDVGYTFGSGTRLTVV.

V is TRBV10-3 and J is TRBJ2-7; 10 bases align to TRBD2. V lost 5 bases, J lost 2 bases, and 9 bases stayed unmatched. The CDR3 is 16 amino acids. Germline loops: CDR1 ENHRY, CDR2 SYGVKD. CDR3 in DNA: TGTGCCATCAGTTCAGGACTAGCGGAGCACACCTACGAGCAGTACTTC. Its translation is CAISSGLAEHTYEQYF.

This clone was detected only a few times. The chain couples TRBV4-2 to TRBJ2-7, with 8 bases matching TRBD2. CDR1 is LGHNA and CDR2 is YNFKEQ in the germline V gene. This CDR3 is built from 16 residues. V was pared by 1 base and J by 3 bases, with 8 bases of the junction left unmatched. CDR3: CASSQVGTSGLYEQYF. The CDR3 DNA is TGTGCCAGCAGCCAAGTGGGAACTAGCGGACTCTACGAGCAGTACTTC.

CDR3 DNA: TGTGCCTGGAGTGAAGGACAGGATTATTCACCCCTCCACTTT. Protein sequence: CAWSEGQDYSPLHF. V is TRBV30 and J is TRBJ1-6; 7 bases line up with TRBD1. CDR3 size: 14 residues. The V gene's germline CDR1 is GTSNPN and CDR2 SVGIG (reference sequence). Trimming at V came to 1 base and at J to 8 bases, leaving 5 bases not matched to a gene.

The chain uses TRBV6-6 and TRBJ1-4; D is unclear. Germline V gene sequence: CDR1 MNHNY, CDR2 SVGAGI (reference sequence). The CDR3 consists of 13 residues. V gave up 5 bases and J gave up 5 bases, with 9 bases separating them. The DNA for the CDR3 is TGTGCCAGCAGTCTCGATCCGAATGAAAAACTGTTTTTT. Translated: CASSLDPNEKLFF.

The chain couples TRBV6-2 or TRBV6-3 to TRBJ1-5; D is unresolved. The germline CDR1 and CDR2 sequences are MNHEY and SVGEGT. CDR3 length equals 16 residues. The V and J ends lost 4 bases and 0 bases respectively, with 13 bases between them. The CDR3 reads CASSSARRDSNQPQHF. For the CDR3, the DNA is TGTGCCAGCAGTTCCGCCCGGCGGGATAGCAATCAGCCCCAGCATTTT.

The CDR3 DNA sequence: TGTGCCAGCACCGGGGGGAGTGGTTTAGATACGCAGTATTTT. This translates into CASTGGSGLDTQYF. The chain has TRBV9 and TRBJ2-3; TRBD2 matches at 7 bases. The V and J ends lost 6 bases and 5 bases, in that order; junction bases with no gene match: 9. CDR1 and CDR2 (germline): SGDLS, YYNGEE. The CDR3 is 14 residues long.

This rearrangement joins TRBV7-9 to TRBJ1-5; D may be TRBD1 (5 bases). The V end lost 3 bases, the J end lost 0 bases, and 9 bases lay between the germline ends. The germline gives CDR1 SEHNR, CDR2 FQNEAQ (reference sequence). CDR3 length equals 15 residues. The CDR3 loop reads CASSLGDYSNQPQHF. CDR3 nucleotide sequence: TGTGCCAGCAGCTTGGGGGATTATAGCAATCAGCCCCAGCATTTT.

The rearrangement joins TRBV27 to TRBJ1-5, with D uncertain. V dropped 5 bases and J dropped 2 bases, with 13 bases sitting between them. The CDR3 is made up of 15 amino acids. Germline CDR1 is MNHEY and CDR2 is SMNVEV (reference sequence). Here the CDR3 DNA reads TGTGCCAGCAGTGTGATACCGGGCGGCAATCAGCCCCAGCATTTT. Encoded protein: CASSVIPGGNQPQHF.

The table lists this clone with a count of one. This chain's CDR3 is CASSEVGILNYGYTF. CDR3 coding DNA: TGTGCCAGCAGTGAAGTCGGAATCCTTAACTATGGCTACACCTTC. This chain joins TRBV2 and TRBJ1-2, with D unclear. Trimming removed 1 base from V and 1 base from J, with 10 bases in between. CDR1 and CDR2 from the germline V gene are SNHLY and FYNNEI. The CDR3 spans 15 residues.

The V gene is TRBV5-1, the J gene TRBJ2-1; D remains ambiguous. V was shortened by 6 bases and J by 8 bases, with 9 bases between the two germline ends. The CDR3 is made up of 11 amino acids. The V gene's germline CDR1 is SGHRS and CDR2 YFSETQ. The CDR3 loop is CASTRLDEQFF. The DNA of the CDR3 is TGCGCCAGCACCAGGTTAGATGAGCAGTTCTTC. The full variable domain, its missing parts supplied by reference TRBV5-1 and TRBJ2-1, is KAGVTQTPRYLIKTRGQQVTLSCSPISGHRSVSWYQQTPGQGLQFLFEYFSETQRNKGNFPGRFSGRQFSNSRSEMNVSTLELGDSALYLCASTRLDEQFFGPGTRLTVL.

J is TRBJ2-1 and V is TRBV27; D is possibly TRBD1 (5 bases). Trimming cost V 6 bases and J 8 bases, with 11 bases left between them. The CDR3 has 12 amino acids. The germline gives CDR1 MNHEY, CDR2 SMNVEV (reference sequence). The CDR3 sequence is CASSRAGYEQFF. In DNA form, the CDR3 reads TGTGCCAGCAGCAGGGCAGGTTATGAGCAGTTCTTC.

This clone was found once. The rearrangement uses TRBV7-9 and TRBJ2-7; D is tentatively TRBD1 or TRBD2 (5 bases each). CDR3 length: 14 amino acids. The V and J ends lost 5 bases and 3 bases respectively, with 14 bases between them. Germline loops: CDR1 SEHNR, CDR2 FQNEAQ (reference sequence). CDR3: CASSDDSGYYEQYF. As DNA, the CDR3 is TGTGCCAGCAGCGACGACAGCGGATACTACGAGCAGTACTTC.

The rearrangement joins TRBV5-6 to TRBJ1-3, with no clear D. V was cut by 4 bases and J by 8 bases, with 10 bases left in between. This CDR3 region has 12 residues. In germline, CDR1 is SGHDT, CDR2 YYEEEE. The CDR3 coding sequence is TGTGCCAGCAGCCAGGATAAGGACACCATATATTTT. Its protein product is CASSQDKDTIYF.

V is TRBV4-2 and J is TRBJ2-1; 9 positions agree with TRBD2. The trim removed 1 base at V and 3 bases at J, leaving 4 bases unmatched. The germline gives CDR1 LGHNA, CDR2 YNFKEQ. This CDR3 is 16 amino acids long. The CDR3 sequence: CASSQVGAGGYNEQFF. CDR3 nucleotide sequence: TGTGCCAGCAGCCAAGTAGGAGCGGGGGGCTACAATGAGCAGTTCTTC.

The chain employs TRBV4-1 and TRBJ2-1, with 7 bases that match TRBD2. Germline-derived CDR1 and CDR2 are MGHRA and YSYEKL. J lost 9 bases, V lost 1 base, and 9 bases had no gene match. The CDR3 has 15 residues. CDR3 amino acids: CASSQVGSGEAEQFF. DNA of the CDR3: TGCGCCAGCAGCCAAGTTGGGAGCGGGGAGGCTGAGCAGTTCTTC.

The genes are TRBV5-5 and TRBJ2-7, with D perhaps matching TRBD1 (6 bases). V lost 1 base, J lost 2 bases, and 10 bases lay in between. Germline V gene lookup returns CDR1 SGHKS and CDR2 YYEKEE (reference sequence). This CDR3 contains 14 residues. CDR3 protein: CASSLITGTYEQYF. The DNA for the CDR3 is TGTGCCAGCAGCTTGATTACAGGGACCTACGAGCAGTACTTC.

V and J are TRBV3-1 (or the pseudogene TRBV3-2) and TRBJ2-7; 8 bases are a match to TRBD1. Trimming took 6 bases from V and 5 from J; bases not matched to a gene: 0. CDR1 and CDR2 from the germline V gene are LGHDT and YNNKEL (reference sequence). This CDR3 comprises 11 residues. CDR3: CASRDRDEQYF. CDR3 DNA sequence: TGTGCCAGCAGGGACAGGGACGAGCAGTACTTC.

The chain couples TRBV5-6 to TRBJ2-7; D may correspond to TRBD1 or TRBD2 (5 bases each). Trimming left V 0 bases short and J 5 bases short, with 12 bases between. The germline V gene encodes CDR1 SGHDT and CDR2 YYEEEE. This CDR3 contains 14 residues. The CDR3 is CASSLVGVPDEQYF. DNA of the CDR3: TGTGCCAGCAGCTTGGTGGGGGTTCCGGACGAGCAGTACTTC.

The rearrangement uses TRBV15 and TRBJ1-4; no clear D gene. Germline assignment: CDR1 LNHNV and CDR2 YYDKDF (reference sequence). Trimming took 0 bases from V and 14 from J, leaving 16 bases between them. This CDR3 region has 14 residues. CDR3 sequence (DNA): TGTGCCACCAGCAGAGAAATCGGTTTGGGTCGCCTGTTTTTT. Translation gives CATSREIGLGRLFF.

V is TRBV27 and J is TRBJ2-3, with TRBD2 matching over 13 bases. The CDR3 consists of 17 residues. The trim removed 5 bases at V and 3 bases at J, leaving 8 bases unmatched. CDR1 is MNHEY and CDR2 is SMNVEV in the germline V gene (reference sequence). The CDR3 DNA is TGTGCCAGCAGTCCCTGGACTAGCGGGGGTATGACAGATACGCAGTATTTT. Translated: CASSPWTSGGMTDTQYF.

This rearrangement joins TRBV7-9 to TRBJ1-6; TRBD1 matches 7 bases. The germline gives CDR1 SEHNR, CDR2 FQNEAQ (reference sequence). V lost 3 bases to trimming and J lost 6 bases; unmatched junction nucleotides: 5. The length of the CDR3 is 15 residues. CDR3 coding DNA: TGTGCCAGCAGCTTGAAGGGGGCGGTTAATTCACCCCTCCACTTT. It yields the protein CASSLKGAVNSPLHF.